These 2 T cell receptor beta chains share one sample of origin, sequenced in a study of blood T cell repertoires in COVID-19. The method was immunoSEQ multiplex PCR; TCRdb's version includes in-frame clones alone and lacks a portion of them. The sample has 150,000 or so clones; roughly 88% are singletons. The sequencing input was PBMCs or T cells enriched from blood (not recorded which). The receptors originated from a woman between 50 and 59 years old who had recovered from COVID-19.

This clone was recorded a few times. The J gene is TRBJ1-1, the V gene TRBV20-1; no reliable D call. With 3 bases removed from V and 1 base from J, the gap between germline ends came to 9 bases. The length of the CDR3 is 13 residues. CDR1 and CDR2 from the germline V gene are DFQATT and SNEGSKA (reference sequence). The CDR3 is CSASRRGNTEAFF. CDR3 DNA: TGCAGTGCTAGTCGGCGGGGGAACACTGAAGCTTTCTTT.

This sequence joins TRBV7-9 and TRBJ1-6; D unclear. The CDR3 sequence is 15 residues long. Germline values: CDR1 SEHNR, CDR2 FQNEAQ (reference sequence). The V gene lost 7 bases and the J gene lost 0 bases, with 10 bases spanning the gap. CDR3 amino acids: CASMYVSSYNSPLHF. CDR3 DNA: TGTGCCAGCATGTACGTGAGCTCCTATAATTCACCCCTCCACTTT.